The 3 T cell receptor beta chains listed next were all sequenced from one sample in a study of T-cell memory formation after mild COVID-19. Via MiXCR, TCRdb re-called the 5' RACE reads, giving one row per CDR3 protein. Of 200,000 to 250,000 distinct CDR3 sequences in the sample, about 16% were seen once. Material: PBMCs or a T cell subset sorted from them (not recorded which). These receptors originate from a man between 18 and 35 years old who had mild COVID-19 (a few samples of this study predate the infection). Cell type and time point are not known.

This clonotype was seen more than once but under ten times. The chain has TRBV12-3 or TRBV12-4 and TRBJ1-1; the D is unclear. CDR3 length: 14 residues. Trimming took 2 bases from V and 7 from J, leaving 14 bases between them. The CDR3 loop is CASSLTGPDIEAFF. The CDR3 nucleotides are TGTGCCAGCAGTTTAACCGGGCCTGATATTGAAGCTTTCTTT.

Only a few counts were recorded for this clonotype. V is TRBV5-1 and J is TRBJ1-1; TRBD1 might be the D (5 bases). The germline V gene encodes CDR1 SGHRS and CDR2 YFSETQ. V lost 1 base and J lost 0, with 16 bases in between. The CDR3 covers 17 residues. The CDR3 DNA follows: TGCGCCAGCAGCTTGTGGGTCGGGGCATTTATGAACACTGAAGCTTTCTTT. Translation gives CASSLWVGAFMNTEAFF.

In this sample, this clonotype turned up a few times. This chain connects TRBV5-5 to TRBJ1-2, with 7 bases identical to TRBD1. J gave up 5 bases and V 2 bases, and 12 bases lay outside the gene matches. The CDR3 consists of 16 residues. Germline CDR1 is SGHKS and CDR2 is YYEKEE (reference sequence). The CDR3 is CASSFSGSTGRYGYTF. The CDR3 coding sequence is TGTGCCAGCAGCTTTTCGGGGTCGACAGGGAGGTATGGCTACACCTTC.